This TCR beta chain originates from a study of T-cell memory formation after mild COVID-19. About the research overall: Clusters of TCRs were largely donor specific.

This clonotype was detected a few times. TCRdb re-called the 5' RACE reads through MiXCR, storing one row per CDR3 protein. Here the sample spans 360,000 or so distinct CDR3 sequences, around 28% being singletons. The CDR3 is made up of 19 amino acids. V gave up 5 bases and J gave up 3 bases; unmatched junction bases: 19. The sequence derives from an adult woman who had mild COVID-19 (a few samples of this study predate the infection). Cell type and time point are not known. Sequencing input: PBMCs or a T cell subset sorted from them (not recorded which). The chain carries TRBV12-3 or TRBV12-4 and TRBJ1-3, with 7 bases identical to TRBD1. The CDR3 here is CASSHSRVTGVSFGNTIYF. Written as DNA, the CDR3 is TGTGCCAGCAGTCACAGCCGGGTAACAGGGGTTTCATTTGGAAACACCATATATTTT.